One sample yielded the 24 T cell receptor beta chains listed below, sequenced in a study of CD8+ T cells in alopecia areata. After isolation, RNA underwent reverse transcription to generate cDNA as the sequencing template. The assay was immunoSEQ multiplex PCR, and TCRdb's table has in-frame clones only and misses some. The sample carries just over 150,000 clones, about three fifths recorded once. The treatment is: oral pan-JAK inhibitor, 5-10 mg twice daily. The sequencing here drew on CD4+ T cells sorted from blood, taken at week 4, from a patient treated with tofacitinib. These receptors originate from a human donor with alopecia areata.

V and J are TRBV29-1 and TRBJ2-5; D ambiguous. The CDR3 has 11 residues. Germline assignment: CDR1 SQVTM and CDR2 ANQGSEA. Trimming cost V 7 bases and J 5 bases, with 11 bases left between them. The CDR3 reads CSAHGWETQYF. DNA of the CDR3: TGCAGCGCCCACGGGTGGGAGACCCAGTACTTC.

The V call is TRBV30, the J call TRBJ1-4; the D is unclear. V was pared by 0 bases and J by 3 bases, with 11 bases between. The CDR3 runs to 15 residues. The V gene's germline CDR1 is GTSNPN and CDR2 SVGIG (reference sequence). CDR3 nucleotide sequence: TGTGCCTGGAGTGTACGAGGATCGGCTAATGAAAAACTGTTTTTT. Translation: CAWSVRGSANEKLFF.

This clone was found a few times. The chain is built from TRBV15 and TRBJ2-1, with D possibly being TRBD1 (5 bases). Germline V gene sequence: CDR1 LNHNV, CDR2 YYDKDF (reference sequence). Trimming removed 3 bases from V and 8 bases from J, with 8 bases in between. The CDR3 length is 12 residues. The CDR3 region has the DNA TGTGCCACCAGCAGTCAGGGTGATGAGCAGTTCTTC. Protein product: CATSSQGDEQFF.

This rearrangement joins TRBV14 to TRBJ2-1, with D unresolved. The CDR3 totals 13 residues. V lost 0 bases, J lost 9 bases, and 9 bases lay in between. Germline CDR1 is SGHDN and CDR2 is FVKESK. This chain's CDR3 is CASSQDLVGEQFF. CDR3 coding DNA: TGTGCCAGCAGCCAAGATCTGGTAGGTGAGCAGTTCTTC.

V gene TRBV2 combines with J gene TRBJ1-1; a weak D match, TRBD1 (6 bases). The ends were cut back, 5 bases at V and 5 bases at J, with 18 bases in the middle. Germline V CDR1 and CDR2: SNHLY, FYNNEI. This CDR3 is built from 15 residues. The CDR3 loop is CASSTGGAGRTEAFF. CDR3 bases: TGTGCCAGCAGTACGGGGGGGGCAGGGCGGACTGAAGCTTTCTTT.

CDR3 nucleotide sequence: TGTGCCAGCAGCTTAGGAGGGGACACTGAAGCTTTCTTT. Protein product: CASSLGGDTEAFF. The V call is TRBV7-9, the J call TRBJ1-1; a possible D gene is TRBD1 (5 bases). This CDR3 region has 13 residues. CDR1 is SEHNR and CDR2 is FQNEAQ in the germline V gene (reference sequence). V gave up 1 base and J gave up 3 bases, with 6 bases separating them.

This clone was seen just once. V usage is TRBV30 and J usage is TRBJ1-4, with TRBD1 matching 9 bases. J gave up 7 bases and V 7 bases, and 10 bases lay outside the gene matches. The germline CDR1 and CDR2 sequences are GTSNPN and SVGIG (reference sequence). The CDR3 length is 14 residues. The CDR3, as DNA: TGTGCCTTGGAGTTTGGACAGGGGATTGAAAAACTGTTTTTT. Amino acid sequence: CALEFGQGIEKLFF.

This clone has only one observation. The chain has TRBV5-1 and TRBJ2-7; TRBD2 is a possible D gene (6 bases). The V and J ends lost 0 bases and 5 bases respectively, with 15 bases between them. CDR3 size: 15 residues. Germline assignment: CDR1 SGHRS and CDR2 YFSETQ. The CDR3 spells CASSLGDSPRDEQYF. The CDR3 DNA reads as TGCGCCAGCAGCTTGGGGGACTCTCCCAGGGACGAGCAGTACTTC.

The rearrangement links TRBV29-1 to TRBJ2-3; TRBD2 matches at 10 bases. The germline V gene has CDR1 SQVTM and CDR2 ANQGSEA. J lost 3 bases, V lost 4 bases, and 10 bases had no gene match. This CDR3 is 16 amino acids long. CDR3 in DNA: TGCAGCGTTGGCCCGGGAGTAGCGGGGGGAACAGATACGCAGTATTTT. This gives the protein CSVGPGVAGGTDTQYF.

The J gene is TRBJ2-7, the V gene TRBV5-6, with D perhaps matching TRBD2 (6 bases). Trimming removed 2 bases at V and 3 bases at J, with 12 bases between. CDR1 is SGHDT and CDR2 is YYEEEE in the germline V gene. The CDR3 consists of 14 residues. The CDR3 is CASSFGRGGYEQYF. The CDR3 DNA is TGTGCCAGCAGCTTCGGTAGGGGAGGCTACGAGCAGTACTTC.

This CDR3 reads CASSPGQGQETQYF. DNA of the CDR3: TGTGCCAGCAGCCCTGGACAGGGGCAAGAGACCCAGTACTTC. The V call is TRBV7-2, the J call TRBJ2-5, with TRBD1 matching over 9 bases. Germline CDR1 and CDR2: SGHTA and FQGNSA. The CDR3 sequence is 14 residues long. The V and J ends lost 5 bases and 2 bases, in that order; junction bases with no gene match: 3.

The chain uses TRBV6-5 and TRBJ1-1; 7 bases are a match to TRBD1. This CDR3 has 13 amino acids. The germline CDR1 and CDR2 sequences are MNHEY and SVGAGI. V shed 5 bases, J shed 10 bases, and the junction held 10 bases outside the gene matches. The CDR3: CASSPFDRATAFF. The CDR3 DNA is TGTGCCAGCAGTCCCTTCGACAGGGCGACAGCTTTCTTT.

The V and J genes are TRBV7-8 and TRBJ2-5; possible D gene TRBD1, 6 bases. Trimming removed 7 bases from V and 4 bases from J, with 13 bases in between. The CDR3 is made up of 13 amino acids. Germline-derived CDR1 and CDR2 are SGHVS and FQNEAQ. In DNA form, the CDR3 reads TGTGCCAGCACCGTAAGGACAGCAGAGACCCAGTACTTC. It translates to CASTVRTAETQYF.

This chain links TRBV4-1 with TRBJ2-1, with D perhaps TRBD2 (6 bases). Germline values: CDR1 MGHRA, CDR2 YSYEKL. The CDR3 is 16 amino acids. V lost 3 bases to trimming and J lost 1 base, with 13 bases between them. Here the CDR3 reads CASSQPGTRSYNEQFF. As DNA, the CDR3 is TGCGCCAGCAGCCAGCCTGGGACTCGATCCTACAATGAGCAGTTCTTC.

In this sample, this clone turned up a few times. The chain is built from TRBV7-8 and TRBJ2-2, with 10 positions matching TRBD1. Germline-derived CDR1 and CDR2 are SGHVS and FQNEAQ. This CDR3 spans 17 amino acids. Trimming took 0 bases from V and 3 from J; bases not matched to a gene: 4. The CDR3 DNA reads TGTGCCAGCAGCTTAGCTGGACAGGGGGGTCACACCGGGGAGCTGTTTTTT. As protein: CASSLAGQGGHTGELFF.

The V call is TRBV7-2, the J call TRBJ2-7; D not certain. CDR1 is SGHTA, CDR2 FQGNSA, per germline. There are 13 residues in the CDR3. Trimming removed 4 bases from V and 4 bases from J, with 11 bases in between. The DNA of the CDR3 is TGTGCCAGCAGCTCCGGTCCCCTTTACGAGCAGTACTTC. It translates to CASSSGPLYEQYF.

This chain joins TRBV5-6 and TRBJ2-6; 7 nucleotides line up with TRBD1. V was clipped by 4 bases and J by 7 bases; unmatched bases: 5. Germline V gives CDR1 SGHDT, CDR2 YYEEEE. The CDR3 contains 14 residues. The CDR3 DNA sequence: TGTGCCAGCAGCCCGCGACAGGGAGCCAACGTCCTGACTTTC. Translated: CASSPRQGANVLTF.

This chain joins TRBV30 and TRBJ1-6; unclear D gene. The germline V gene has CDR1 GTSNPN and CDR2 SVGIG (reference sequence). The V gene lost 1 base and the J gene lost 7 bases, with 8 bases spanning the gap. This CDR3 has 13 residues. The CDR3, as DNA: TGTGCCTGGAGTGAAAATAGGAATTCACCCCTCCACTTT. Encoded protein: CAWSENRNSPLHF. The variable domain in full, completed from reference TRBV30 and TRBJ1-6, reads SQTIHQWPATLVQPVGSPLSLECTVEGTSNPNLYWYRQAAGRGLQLLFYSVGIGQISSEVPQNLSASRPQDRQFILSSKKLLLSDSGFYLCAWSENRNSPLHFGNGTRLTVT.

V is TRBV27 and J is TRBJ1-5, with 9 bases matching TRBD1. Germline V gene lookup returns CDR1 MNHEY and CDR2 SMNVEV (reference sequence). V shed 10 bases, J shed 2 bases, and the junction held 9 bases outside the gene matches. The CDR3 totals 15 residues. The CDR3 bases are TGTGCCACCAAGGAACAGGGGGCAGGCAATCAGCCCCAGCATTTT. Protein sequence: CATKEQGAGNQPQHF.

The V and J genes are TRBV13 and TRBJ1-2; 7 bases agree with TRBD1. CDR1 and CDR2 (germline): PRHDT, FYEKMQ (reference sequence). The CDR3 length is 12 residues. The trim removed 6 bases at V and 4 bases at J, leaving 2 bases unmatched. CDR3 bases: TGTGCCAGCAGTCGACAGGGCTATGGCTACACCTTC. Protein sequence: CASSRQGYGYTF.

The chain joins TRBV14 to TRBJ1-1; 8 bases fit TRBD1. The trim removed 4 bases at V and 6 bases at J, leaving 4 bases unmatched. Germline CDR1 reads SGHDN; CDR2 reads FVKESK. This CDR3 contains 13 residues. Here the CDR3 reads CASSRTGTAEAFF. The CDR3 DNA reads as TGTGCCAGCAGCCGGACAGGGACCGCTGAAGCTTTCTTT.

The chain carries TRBV29-1 and TRBJ2-3; TRBD2 matches 7 bases. The CDR3 totals 12 residues. V lost 6 bases and J lost 6; bases outside the gene matches: 6. Germline-derived CDR1 and CDR2 are SQVTM and ANQGSEA. The CDR3 DNA reads as TGCAGCGTCCAGCGGGGCAGGGATACGCAGTATTTT. Protein sequence: CSVQRGRDTQYF.

V gene TRBV5-6 combines with J gene TRBJ1-2, with D tentatively TRBD1 (6 bases). The germline CDR1 and CDR2 sequences are SGHDT and YYEEEE. V shed 1 base and J shed 4 bases, with 14 bases lying between them. The CDR3 loop spans 15 amino acids. CDR3 protein: CASSLSPRGVYGYTF. CDR3 coding DNA: TGTGCCAGCAGCTTGTCCCCGAGGGGGGTCTATGGCTACACCTTC.

The V call is TRBV4-2, the J call TRBJ2-3; maybe TRBD2 (6 bases). Deletions cut 1 base from V and 0 bases from J, with 11 bases between. The germline V gene has CDR1 LGHNA and CDR2 YNFKEQ. The CDR3 extends over 16 amino acids. This CDR3 is CASSQGGDWSTDTQYF. CDR3 DNA: TGTGCCAGCAGCCAAGGGGGGGACTGGAGCACAGATACGCAGTATTTT.